One TCR beta chain is described in this entry. Its antigen is undetermined. Looked up from germline, CDR1 is SGHVS and CDR2 is FQNEAQ. The CDR3 is 16 amino acids. Trimming took 5 bases from V and 0 from J; bases not matched to a gene: 7. This specimen belongs to a study of OX40 agonist ivuxolimab in advanced cancers. Study-wide background: There were three patients with partial responses, one having hepatocellular carcinoma and two cutaneous melanoma.

Anyone with autoimmune disease history or systemic immunosuppression was excluded. Study-wide points: Partial responders at 0.1-3.0 mg/kg showed near-lowest clonal expansion. At doses 0.1 to 3.0 mg/kg, CD4+ and CD8+ clones expanded.

Clones were sequenced by immunoSEQ multiplex PCR, and TCRdb holds only the in-frame ones, with some missing. This sample yields about 54,000 clones, of which roughly 81% are seen a single time; 1.2% belongs to the top ten. The sequenced sample was CD4+ or CD8+ T cells sorted from blood, obtained in a trial of the OX40 agonist ivuxolimab. The sequence came from an adult with an advanced solid tumor such as melanoma, head and neck, liver or kidney cancer. The chain carries TRBV7-8 and TRBJ2-1, with 7 bases aligning to TRBD1. DNA for the CDR3: TGTGCCAGCAGCCCGAGGGACAGTAGCTCCTACAATGAGCAGTTCTTC. The encoded protein is CASSPRDSSSYNEQFF.